This T cell receptor beta chain was observed in a study of sequential checkpoint blockade in melanoma. About the research overall: Arm A got nivolumab then ipilimumab; arm B the reverse, 1:1. General observations from the study: Mutational load did not correlate with tumor T-cell fraction or clonality.

On this clone itself: Its target is not known.

Generated by immunoSEQ multiplex PCR, the TCRdb table keeps only in-frame clones and is missing some. Of fewer than 20,000 clones in the sample, 73% are singletons; the top ten hold 4.5% to 5.5%. This CDR3 is built from 14 residues. Germline V gives CDR1 MGHDK, CDR2 SYGVNS. V shed 6 bases, J shed 7 bases, and the junction held 8 bases outside the gene matches. Specified treatment: randomized to nivolumab then ipilimumab (arm A) or the reverse (arm B). This TCR derives from a human donor with melanoma. Sequenced material: tumor tissue (inferred from file names), taken from a patient given nivolumab and ipilimumab in sequence. The chain recombines TRBV25-1 with TRBJ2-1; 8 bases fit TRBD1. CDR3 sequence reads: CASRDRERWNEQFF. The CDR3 coding sequence is TGTGCCAGCAGGGACAGGGAGAGGTGGAATGAGCAGTTCTTC.